This TCR beta chain is from a study of blood T cell repertoires in COVID-19. About the research overall: T cells, B-cell-depleted T cells, or PBMCs provided the cDNA or gDNA that served as material.

This CDR3 contains 14 residues. V was cut by 4 bases and J by 6 bases, with 15 bases left in between. Germline V gives CDR1 MNHEY, CDR2 SMNVEV (reference sequence). The data were produced by immunoSEQ multiplex PCR, yet TCRdb's version contains in-frame clones alone and is incomplete. This table holds about 78,000 clones, around 89% found once. The clonotype was recovered from a woman aged 80 or over with active or convalescent COVID-19. The chain recombines TRBV27 with TRBJ1-1; possibly TRBD1 for D (6 bases). Sequenced input: peripheral blood. CDR3 nucleotide sequence: TGTGCCAGCAGTTCCCACAGGGATTCCCCTGAAGCTTTCTTT. This codes for CASSSHRDSPEAFF.